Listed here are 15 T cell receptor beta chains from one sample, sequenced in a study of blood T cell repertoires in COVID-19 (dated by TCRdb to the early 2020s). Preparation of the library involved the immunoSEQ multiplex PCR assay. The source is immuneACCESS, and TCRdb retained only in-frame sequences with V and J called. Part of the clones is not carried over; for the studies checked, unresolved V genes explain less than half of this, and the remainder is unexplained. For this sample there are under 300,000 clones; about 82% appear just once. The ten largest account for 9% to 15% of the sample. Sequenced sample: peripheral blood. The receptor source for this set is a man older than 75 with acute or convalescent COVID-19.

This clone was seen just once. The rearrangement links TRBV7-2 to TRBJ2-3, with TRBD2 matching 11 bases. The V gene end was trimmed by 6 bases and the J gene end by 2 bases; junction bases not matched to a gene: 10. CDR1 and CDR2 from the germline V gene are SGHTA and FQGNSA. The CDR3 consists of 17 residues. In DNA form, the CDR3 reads TGTGCCAGCAGGCTAGGGCTAGCGGGAGGCCCCACAGATACGCAGTATTTT. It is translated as CASRLGLAGGPTDTQYF.

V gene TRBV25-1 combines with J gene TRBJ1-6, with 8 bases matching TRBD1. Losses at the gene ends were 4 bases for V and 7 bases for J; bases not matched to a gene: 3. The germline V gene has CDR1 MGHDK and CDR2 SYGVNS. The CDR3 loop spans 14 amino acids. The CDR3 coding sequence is TGTGCCAGCAGTGTAGGACAGGGAAATTCACCCCTCCACTTT. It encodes CASSVGQGNSPLHF.

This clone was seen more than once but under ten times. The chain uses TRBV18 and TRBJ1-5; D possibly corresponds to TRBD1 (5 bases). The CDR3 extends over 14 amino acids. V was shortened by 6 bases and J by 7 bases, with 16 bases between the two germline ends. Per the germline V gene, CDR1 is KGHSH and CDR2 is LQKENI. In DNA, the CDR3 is TGTGCCAGCTCCCAAGGGGCAGGCAGACAGCCCCAGCATTTT. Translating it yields CASSQGAGRQPQHF.

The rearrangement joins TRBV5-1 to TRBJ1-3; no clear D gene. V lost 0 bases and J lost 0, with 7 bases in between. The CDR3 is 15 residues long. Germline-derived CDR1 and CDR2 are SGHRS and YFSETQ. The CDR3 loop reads CASSLVSNSGNTIYF. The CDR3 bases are TGCGCCAGCAGCTTGGTTTCCAACTCTGGAAACACCATATATTTT. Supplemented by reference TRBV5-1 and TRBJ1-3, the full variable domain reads KAGVTQTPRYLIKTRGQQVTLSCSPISGHRSVSWYQQTPGQGLQFLFEYFSETQRNKGNFPGRFSGRQFSNSRSEMNVSTLELGDSALYLCASSLVSNSGNTIYFGEGSWLTVV.

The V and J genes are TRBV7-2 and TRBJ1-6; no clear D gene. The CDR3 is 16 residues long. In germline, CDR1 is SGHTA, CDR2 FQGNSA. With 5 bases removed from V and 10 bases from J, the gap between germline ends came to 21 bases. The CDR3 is CASSVKTGSGGSPLHF. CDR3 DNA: TGTGCCAGCAGCGTTAAAACGGGCAGCGGAGGATCACCCCTCCACTTT.

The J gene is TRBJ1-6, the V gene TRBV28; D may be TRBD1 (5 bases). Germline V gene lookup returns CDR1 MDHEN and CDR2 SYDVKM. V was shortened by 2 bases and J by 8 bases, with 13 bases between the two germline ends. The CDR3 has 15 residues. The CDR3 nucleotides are TGTGCCAGCAGTTTAATCCGGGGGTTGGATTCACCCCTCCACTTT. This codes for CASSLIRGLDSPLHF.

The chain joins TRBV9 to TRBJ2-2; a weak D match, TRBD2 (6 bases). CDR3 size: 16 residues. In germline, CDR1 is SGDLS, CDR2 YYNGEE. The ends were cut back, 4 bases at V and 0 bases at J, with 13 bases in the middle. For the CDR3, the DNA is TGTGCCAGCAGCCGACTCGGAGGGCCGAACACCGGGGAGCTGTTTTTT. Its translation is CASSRLGGPNTGELFF.

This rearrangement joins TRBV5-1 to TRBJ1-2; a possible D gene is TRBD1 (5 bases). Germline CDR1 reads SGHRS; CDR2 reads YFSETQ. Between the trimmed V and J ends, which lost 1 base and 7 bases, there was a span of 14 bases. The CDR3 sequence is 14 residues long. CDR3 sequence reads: CASSLSMPQGGYTF. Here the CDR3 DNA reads TGCGCCAGCAGCTTGAGTATGCCGCAGGGTGGCTACACCTTC.

DNA for the CDR3: TGTGCCAGCAGTGCGGACAGGGGTACGCAGTATTTT. Its protein is CASSADRGTQYF. This rearrangement joins TRBV27 to TRBJ2-3; 9 bases map to TRBD1. The CDR3 is made up of 12 amino acids. Germline loops: CDR1 MNHEY, CDR2 SMNVEV (reference sequence). The J segment lost 8 bases and the V segment lost 5 bases, leaving 2 bases of the junction unmatched.

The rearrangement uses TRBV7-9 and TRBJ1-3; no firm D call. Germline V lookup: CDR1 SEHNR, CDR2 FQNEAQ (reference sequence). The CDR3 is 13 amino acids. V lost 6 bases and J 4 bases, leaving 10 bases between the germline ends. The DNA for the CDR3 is TGTGCCAGCAGAGCGGGGTCCGGAAACACCATATATTTT. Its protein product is CASRAGSGNTIYF.

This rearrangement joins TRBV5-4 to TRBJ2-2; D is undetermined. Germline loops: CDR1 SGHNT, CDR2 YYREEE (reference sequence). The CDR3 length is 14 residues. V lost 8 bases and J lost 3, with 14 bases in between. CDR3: CASSLDTHTGELFF. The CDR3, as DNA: TGTGCCAGTTCCTTAGACACCCACACCGGGGAGCTGTTTTTT.

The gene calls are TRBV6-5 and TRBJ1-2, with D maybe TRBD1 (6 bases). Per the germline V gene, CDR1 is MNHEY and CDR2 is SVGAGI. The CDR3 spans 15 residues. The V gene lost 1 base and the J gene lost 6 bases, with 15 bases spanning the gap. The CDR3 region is CASSYWGQPMDGYTF. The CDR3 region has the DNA TGTGCCAGCAGTTACTGGGGACAACCAATGGATGGCTACACCTTC.

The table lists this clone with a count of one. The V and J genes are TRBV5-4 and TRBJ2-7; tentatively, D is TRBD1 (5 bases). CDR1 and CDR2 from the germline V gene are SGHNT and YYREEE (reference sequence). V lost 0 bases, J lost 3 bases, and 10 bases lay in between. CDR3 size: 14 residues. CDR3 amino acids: CASSLDRFNYEQYF. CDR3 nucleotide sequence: TGTGCCAGCAGCTTGGACAGGTTCAACTACGAGCAGTACTTC.

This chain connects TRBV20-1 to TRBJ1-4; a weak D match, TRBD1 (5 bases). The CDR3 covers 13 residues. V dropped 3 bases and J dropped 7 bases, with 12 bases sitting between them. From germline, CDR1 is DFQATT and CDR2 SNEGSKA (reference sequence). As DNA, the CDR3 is TGCAGTGCTAGTCGTCAGGGAGGTGAAAAACTGTTTTTT. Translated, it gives CSASRQGGEKLFF.

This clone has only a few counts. CDR3 sequence (DNA): TGCGCCAGCAGCCCGTTGACTAGCGGGATTAGCACAGATACGCAGTATTTT. Protein product: CASSPLTSGISTDTQYF. The chain links TRBV5-1 to TRBJ2-3; 11 bases are shared with TRBD2. Per the germline V gene, CDR1 is SGHRS and CDR2 is YFSETQ. Germline trimming cut 4 bases from V and 0 bases from J; bases unmatched to any gene: 7. The CDR3 loop spans 17 amino acids.